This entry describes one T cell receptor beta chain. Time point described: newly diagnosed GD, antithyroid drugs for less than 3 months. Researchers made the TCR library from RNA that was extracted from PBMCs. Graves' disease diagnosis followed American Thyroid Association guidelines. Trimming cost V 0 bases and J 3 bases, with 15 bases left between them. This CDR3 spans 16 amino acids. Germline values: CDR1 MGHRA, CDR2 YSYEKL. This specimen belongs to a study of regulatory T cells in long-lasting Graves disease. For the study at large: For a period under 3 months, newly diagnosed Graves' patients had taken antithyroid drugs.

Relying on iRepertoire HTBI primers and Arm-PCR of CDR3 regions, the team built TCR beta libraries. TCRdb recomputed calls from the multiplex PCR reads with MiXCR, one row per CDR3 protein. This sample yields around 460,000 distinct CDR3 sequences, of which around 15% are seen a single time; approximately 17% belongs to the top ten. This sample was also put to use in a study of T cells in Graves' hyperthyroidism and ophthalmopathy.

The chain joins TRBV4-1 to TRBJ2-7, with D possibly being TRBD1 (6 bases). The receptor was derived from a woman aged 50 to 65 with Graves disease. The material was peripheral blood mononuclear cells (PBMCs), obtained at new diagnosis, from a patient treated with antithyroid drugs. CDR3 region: CASSQEEQGQFYEQYF. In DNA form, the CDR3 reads TGCGCCAGCAGCCAAGAAGAGCAGGGGCAATTCTACGAGCAGTACTTC.